A selection of T cell receptor beta chains follows, all from one sample in a study of OX40 agonist ivuxolimab in advanced cancers. The protocol was immunoSEQ multiplex PCR, while the TCRdb copy is restricted to in-frame clones and leaves out a portion. The table lists over 20,000 clones, approximately 87% of them singletons. The input for sequencing was CD4+ or CD8+ T cells sorted from blood, taken in a trial of the OX40 agonist ivuxolimab. These receptors were taken from an adult with an advanced solid tumor such as melanoma, head and neck, liver or kidney cancer. Each CDR3 is given with its conserved first and last residue. The order of the fields is clone size, V gene, D gene, J gene, CDR3 protein, CDR3 DNA. The D gene is left open where the match is weak. Clone size is not always given. Where it is, it says once, few, many or a class for expanded clones.

abundance: -
v_gene: TRBV2
d_gene: -
j_gene: TRBJ2-6
CDR3aa: CASRDTELVGVSGANVLTF
CDR3nt: TGTGCCAGCAGGGACACCGAACTAGTGGGGGTATCGGGGGCCAACGTCCTGACTTTC

abundance: -
v_gene: TRBV5-6
d_gene: -
j_gene: TRBJ1-1
CDR3aa: CASSLARRVLGEAFF
CDR3nt: TGTGCCAGCAGCTTGGCCCGCAGGGTCTTGGGTGAAGCTTTCTTT

abundance: -
v_gene: TRBV9
d_gene: -
j_gene: TRBJ2-7
CDR3aa: CASSVSPRTTRSYEQYF
CDR3nt: TGTGCCAGCAGCGTATCTCCGCGGACTACGAGATCCTACGAGCAGTACTTC

abundance: -
v_gene: TRBV4-1
d_gene: -
j_gene: TRBJ1-1
CDR3aa: CASSQDGLRGEAFF
CDR3nt: TGCGCCAGCAGCCAAGATGGGCTACGGGGAGAAGCTTTCTTT

abundance: -
v_gene: TRBV5-8
d_gene: -
j_gene: TRBJ1-1
CDR3aa: CASSLEGDGAFF
CDR3nt: TGTGCCAGCAGCTTGGAGGGAGATGGAGCTTTCTTT

abundance: -
v_gene: TRBV2
d_gene: -
j_gene: TRBJ1-2
CDR3aa: CASSVGQKKRRAQGNYGYTF
CDR3nt: TGTGCCAGCAGTGTTGGGCAAAAAAAAAGGAGGGCTCAGGGTAATTATGGCTACACCTTC

abundance: few
v_gene: TRBV27
d_gene: -
j_gene: TRBJ1-2
CDR3aa: CASSLGGGGTYGYTF
CDR3nt: TGTGCCAGCAGTTTAGGGGGGGGAGGAACCTATGGCTACACCTTC

abundance: -
v_gene: TRBV11-2
d_gene: TRBD1
j_gene: TRBJ2-1
CDR3aa: CASSFMADRANEQFF
CDR3nt: TGTGCCAGCAGCTTTATGGCGGACAGGGCCAATGAGCAGTTCTTC

abundance: -
v_gene: TRBV4-3
d_gene: -
j_gene: TRBJ2-3
CDR3aa: CASSEGGLRTDTQYF
CDR3nt: TGCGCCAGCTCTGAGGGGGGGTTGCGCACAGATACGCAGTATTTT

abundance: once
v_gene: TRBV27
d_gene: -
j_gene: TRBJ2-3
CDR3aa: CASRQATDTQYF
CDR3nt: TGTGCCAGCAGGCAGGCCACAGATACGCAGTATTTT

abundance: -
v_gene: TRBV10-3
d_gene: -
j_gene: TRBJ1-6
CDR3aa: CAISETGPYNSPLHF
CDR3nt: TGTGCCATCAGTGAAACAGGCCCTTATAATTCACCCCTCCACTTT

abundance: -
v_gene: TRBV2
d_gene: -
j_gene: TRBJ2-7
CDR3aa: CASSEWLGPYEQYF
CDR3nt: TGTGCCAGCAGTGAATGGCTGGGCCCCTACGAGCAGTACTTC

abundance: -
v_gene: TRBV5-6
d_gene: -
j_gene: TRBJ2-2
CDR3aa: CASSLGPGELFF
CDR3nt: TGTGCCAGCAGCTTGGGTCCCGGGGAGCTGTTTTTT

abundance: -
v_gene: TRBV11-2
d_gene: -
j_gene: TRBJ2-1
CDR3aa: CASREDQPYNEQFF
CDR3nt: TGTGCCAGCAGAGAAGATCAACCTTACAATGAGCAGTTCTTC

abundance: -
v_gene: TRBV7-6
d_gene: TRBD2
j_gene: TRBJ2-5
CDR3aa: CASSPGLAGETQYF
CDR3nt: TGTGCCAGCAGCCCCGGACTAGCGGGGGAGACCCAGTACTTC

abundance: -
v_gene: TRBV7-2
d_gene: TRBD1
j_gene: TRBJ2-2
CDR3aa: CASSAPGQGDAGELFF
CDR3nt: TGTGCCAGCAGCGCGCCGGGACAGGGCGATGCCGGGGAGCTGTTTTTT

abundance: -
v_gene: TRBV19
d_gene: -
j_gene: TRBJ1-1
CDR3aa: CASSISVGNTEAFF
CDR3nt: TGTGCCAGTAGTATATCAGTGGGGAACACTGAAGCTTTCTTT

abundance: -
v_gene: TRBV28
d_gene: -
j_gene: TRBJ1-1
CDR3aa: CASSFWTSNTEAFF
CDR3nt: TGTGCCAGCAGTTTCTGGACATCAAACACTGAAGCTTTCTTT

abundance: -
v_gene: TRBV6-5
d_gene: -
j_gene: TRBJ2-5
CDR3aa: CAISRDQETQYF
CDR3nt: TGTGCCATCTCCCGGGACCAAGAGACCCAGTACTTC

abundance: -
v_gene: TRBV19
d_gene: -
j_gene: TRBJ1-3
CDR3aa: CATQNGYTGNTIYF
CDR3nt: TGTGCCACCCAAAACGGTTATACTGGAAACACCATATATTTT

abundance: -
v_gene: TRBV12-5
d_gene: TRBD1
j_gene: TRBJ2-2
CDR3aa: CASGSDRGQYGELFF
CDR3nt: TGTGCTAGTGGATCCGACAGGGGGCAATACGGGGAGCTGTTTTTT

abundance: -
v_gene: TRBV5-1
d_gene: TRBD1
j_gene: TRBJ1-1
CDR3aa: CASSPRTGGDTEAFF
CDR3nt: TGCGCCAGCAGCCCTCGGACAGGGGGGGATACTGAAGCTTTCTTT

abundance: -
v_gene: TRBV9
d_gene: -
j_gene: TRBJ2-1
CDR3aa: CASSLRGHSSYNEQFF
CDR3nt: TGTGCCAGCAGCTTACGGGGGCACAGCTCCTACAATGAGCAGTTCTTC

abundance: -
v_gene: TRBV6-1
d_gene: TRBD2
j_gene: TRBJ2-7
CDR3aa: CASSEGLTSGGFYEQYF
CDR3nt: TGTGCCAGCAGTGAGGGTCTTACTAGCGGGGGATTCTACGAGCAGTACTTC